The rows below give T cell receptor beta chains drawn from one sample of a study of radiotherapy plus CTLA-4 blockade in lung cancer. Generated by immunoSEQ multiplex PCR, the TCRdb table keeps only in-frame clones and is missing some. The sample lists 120,000 or so clones, more than 65% occurring once. The specimen comprised peripheral blood, sampled from a patient treated with radiotherapy plus ipilimumab. These receptors were taken from a human donor with non-small cell lung cancer who had a partial response to radiotherapy plus ipilimumab. Both conserved end residues are part of each CDR3. The D gene is left open where the match is weak. Clone size is given for some rows only: seen once, a few or many times, or a class if the clone is expanded.

V,size,D,J,DNA,CDR3
TRBV5-1,NA,NA,TRBJ2-5,TGCGCCAGCAGCTTGAGTGGGAGCGGCCAAGAGACCCAGTACTTC,CASSLSGSGQETQYF
TRBV10-3,NA,NA,TRBJ1-1,TGTGCCATCAAGAGGAACACTGAAGCTTTCTTT,CAIKRNTEAFF
TRBV5-1,NA,TRBD1,TRBJ1-4,TGCGCCAGCAGCTTGGGGGACAGGGTTGATGAAAAACTGTTTTTT,CASSLGDRVDEKLFF
TRBV5-1,NA,NA,TRBJ2-2,TGCGCCAGCAGCTTGACAGGGTCAACCGGGGAGCTGTTTTTT,CASSLTGSTGELFF
TRBV27,NA,NA,TRBJ1-2,TGTGCCAGCAGTTTACAACAGAATGTCAACTATGGCTACACCTTC,CASSLQQNVNYGYTF
TRBV6-6,NA,NA,TRBJ1-2,TGTGCCAGCAGCATGTTTGAAGGGGAAGGCTACACCTTC,CASSMFEGEGYTF
TRBV4-1,once,TRBD1,TRBJ2-2,TGCGCCAGCAGCCAGGCTCTGGGACAGGAGGTAGATATACACCGGGGAGCTGTTTTT,CASSQALGQEVDIHRGAVF
TRBV19,NA,TRBD2,TRBJ2-2,TGTGCCAGTAGTCAGACTAGCGGGAGGGCCGGGACCGGGGAGCTGTTTTTT,CASSQTSGRAGTGELFF
TRBV5-1,NA,NA,TRBJ2-1,TGCGCCAGCAGCCCGGACTTTCGCAATGAGCAGTTCTTC,CASSPDFRNEQFF
TRBV5-1,NA,NA,TRBJ1-3,TGCGCCAGCAGCTCACAGGGTTCAGCTGGAAACACCATATATTTT,CASSSQGSAGNTIYF
TRBV10-2,NA,TRBD2,TRBJ2-3,TGCGCCAGCAGTGACCGGGACAGGGTAACCTCCGGACTAGCGGGAGACGGCACAGATACGCAGTATTTT,CASSDRDRVTSGLAGDGTDTQYF
TRBV7-2,NA,NA,TRBJ1-2,TGTGCCAGCAGCCTCAGTGCAGGGGCTGGGAATTTTGGCTACACCTTC,CASSLSAGAGNFGYTF
TRBV19,NA,NA,TRBJ2-5,TGTGCCAGTAGTAGACAGCTTCAAGAGACCCAGTACTTC,CASSRQLQETQYF
TRBV28,NA,TRBD1,TRBJ2-1,TGTGCCAGCAGCCGCGACAGGGGTACCTACAATGAGCAGTTCTTC,CASSRDRGTYNEQFF